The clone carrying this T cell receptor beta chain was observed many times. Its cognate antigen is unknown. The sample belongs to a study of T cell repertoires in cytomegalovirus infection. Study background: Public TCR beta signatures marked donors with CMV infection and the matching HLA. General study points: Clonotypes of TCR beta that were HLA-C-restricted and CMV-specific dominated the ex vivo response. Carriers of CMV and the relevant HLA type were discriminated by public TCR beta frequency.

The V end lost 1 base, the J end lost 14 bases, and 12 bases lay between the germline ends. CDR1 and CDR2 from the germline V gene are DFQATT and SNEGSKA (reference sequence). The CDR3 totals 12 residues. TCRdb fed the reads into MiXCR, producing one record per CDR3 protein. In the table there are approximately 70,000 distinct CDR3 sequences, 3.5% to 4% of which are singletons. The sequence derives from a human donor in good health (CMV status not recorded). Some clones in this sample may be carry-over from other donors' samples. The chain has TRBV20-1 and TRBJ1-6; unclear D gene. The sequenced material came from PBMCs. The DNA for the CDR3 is TGCAGTGCTAGAGCGGAGGGAAGGTCCCTCCACTTT. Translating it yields CSARAEGRSLHF.